This T cell receptor (beta chain) was profiled in a study of HIV-infected patients and healthy controls. Study observations and caveats: Healthy controls carried many MAIT alpha-chain CDR3s, while HIV+ repertoires had few. Size-matched repertoire data failed to replicate the apparent Gini index recovery after therapy in HIV-infected patients. Mean usage of eight alpha and eight beta V genes differed significantly in HIV-infected patients versus controls.

Approximately 510 ng RNA was reverse transcribed with alpha and beta constant-region primers. Using multiplexing indices, alpha and beta chain libraries were generated apart by chain-specific third strand synthesis. One primer pair amplified all rearrangements per chain; each cDNA got molecular barcodes. In TCRdb, the 5' RACE reads were re-called with MiXCR into one record per CDR3 protein. The table records about 7,600 distinct CDR3 sequences, less than 12% of them present only once. No cell fractionation was done, so the repertoire covers all unsorted peripheral blood T cells. There are many counts of this clonotype. Its antigen is still unknown. V lost 6 bases to trimming and J lost 7 bases, with 15 bases between them. The CDR3 is made up of 13 amino acids. Germline CDR1 and CDR2: MNHEY and SVGAGI.

V and J are TRBV6-5 and TRBJ1-1; D is unclear. Source: blood, taken before antiretroviral therapy. The sequence was obtained from an adult with HIV infection. The CDR3 spells CASSPGSSREAFF. The DNA of the CDR3 is TGTGCCAGCAGCCCCGGATCCTCCCGTGAAGCTTTCTTT.